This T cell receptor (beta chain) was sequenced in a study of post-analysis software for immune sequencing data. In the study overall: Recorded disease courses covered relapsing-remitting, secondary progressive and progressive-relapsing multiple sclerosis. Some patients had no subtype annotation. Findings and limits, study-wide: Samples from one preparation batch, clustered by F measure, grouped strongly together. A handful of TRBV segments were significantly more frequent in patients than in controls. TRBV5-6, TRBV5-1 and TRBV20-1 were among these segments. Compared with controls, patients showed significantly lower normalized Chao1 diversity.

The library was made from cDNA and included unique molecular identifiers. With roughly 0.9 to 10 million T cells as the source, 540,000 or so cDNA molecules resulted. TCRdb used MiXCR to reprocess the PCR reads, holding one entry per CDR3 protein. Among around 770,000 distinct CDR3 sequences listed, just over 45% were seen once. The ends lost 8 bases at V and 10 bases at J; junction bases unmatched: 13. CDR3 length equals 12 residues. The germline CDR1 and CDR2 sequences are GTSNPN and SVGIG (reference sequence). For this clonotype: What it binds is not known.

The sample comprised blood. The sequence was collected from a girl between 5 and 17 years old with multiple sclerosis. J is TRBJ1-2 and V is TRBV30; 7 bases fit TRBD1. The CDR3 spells CAGTPGTALYTF. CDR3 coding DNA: TGTGCCGGGACGCCCGGGACAGCCCTCTACACCTTC.